The sequence of this T cell receptor (beta chain) was determined in a study of beta chain features in type 1 diabetes. The wider study: Sorted cells, roughly 98,000,000 in number, were examined across all samples.

The entirety of the isolated RNA underwent reverse transcription, so expressed TCRB transcripts were sequenced. Using immunoSEQ multiplex PCR, the repertoire was profiled, and TCRdb retains in-frame clones only, with some absent. The sample records around 160,000 clones, roughly 48% being singletons. By way of CD45RO/CCR7/CD25/CD127/CD95/CD27, the CD4+ regulatory, stem cell-like memory, central memory and naive cells were sorted. Germline loops: CDR1 GTSNPN, CDR2 SVGIG (reference sequence). The CDR3 has 11 amino acids. V lost 3 bases, J lost 3 bases, and 6 bases lay in between. This chain links TRBV30 with TRBJ2-7; the D is unclear. Sequencing was performed on Tregs from blood. The origin of this receptor is a young man in good health. The DNA for the CDR3 is TGTGCCTGGAGGTTCAACTACGAGCAGTACTTC. As protein: CAWRFNYEQYF.